This T cell receptor beta chain was recorded in a study of regulatory and conventional T cells in RAG deficiency. Sequencing was performed with immunoSEQ multiplex PCR; in TCRdb, only in-frame clones are kept and a portion is missing. The sample shows 45,000 to 50,000 clones, 90% of them seen only once. V lost 3 bases, J lost 0 bases, and 17 bases lay in between. The germline V gene encodes CDR1 LNHDA and CDR2 SQIVND (reference sequence). The length of the CDR3 is 17 residues. Genomic DNA came from blood conventional CD4+ T cells gated CD25-low CD127-high. The sample was also reused in another study, on regulatory T cells. That report adds: The primer mix had 52 TRBV and 13 TRBJ primers.

The chain combines TRBV19 with TRBJ1-1; D ambiguous. The clonotype comes from a human donor in good health. Material: CD4+ effector T cells sorted from blood. CDR3 amino acids: CASSMTSKGYMNTEAFF. DNA for the CDR3: TGTGCCAGTAGTATGACATCCAAAGGGTATATGAACACTGAAGCTTTCTTT. Filled out from reference TRBV19 and TRBJ1-1, the complete variable domain reads DGGITQSPKYLFRKEGQNVTLSCEQNLNHDAMYWYRQDPGQGLRLIYYSQIVNDFQKGDIAEGYSVSREKKESFPLTVTSAQKNPTAFYLCASSMTSKGYMNTEAFFGQGTRLTVV.